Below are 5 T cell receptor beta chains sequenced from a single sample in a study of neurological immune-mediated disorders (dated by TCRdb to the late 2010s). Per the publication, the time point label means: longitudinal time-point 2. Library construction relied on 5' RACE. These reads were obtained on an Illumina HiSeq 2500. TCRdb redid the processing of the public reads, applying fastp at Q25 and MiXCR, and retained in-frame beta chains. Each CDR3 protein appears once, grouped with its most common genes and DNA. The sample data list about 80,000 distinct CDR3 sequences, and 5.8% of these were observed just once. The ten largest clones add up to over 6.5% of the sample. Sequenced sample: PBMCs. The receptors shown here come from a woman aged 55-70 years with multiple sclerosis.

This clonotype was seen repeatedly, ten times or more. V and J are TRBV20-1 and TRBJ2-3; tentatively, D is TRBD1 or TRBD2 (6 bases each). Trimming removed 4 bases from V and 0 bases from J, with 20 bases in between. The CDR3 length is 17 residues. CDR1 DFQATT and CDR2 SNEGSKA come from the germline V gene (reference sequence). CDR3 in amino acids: CSAITPPGAVSTDTQYF. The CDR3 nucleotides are TGCAGTGCTATAACCCCTCCGGGGGCGGTTAGCACAGATACGCAGTATTTT.

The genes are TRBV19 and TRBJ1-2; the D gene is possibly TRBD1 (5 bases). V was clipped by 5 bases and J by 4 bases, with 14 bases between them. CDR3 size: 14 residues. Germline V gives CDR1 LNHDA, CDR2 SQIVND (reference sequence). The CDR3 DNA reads TGTGCCAGTAGTGCCACAAGGGGAAGCTATGGCTACACCTTC. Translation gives CASSATRGSYGYTF. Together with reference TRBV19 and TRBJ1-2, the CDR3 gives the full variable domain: DGGITQSPKYLFRKEGQNVTLSCEQNLNHDAMYWYRQDPGQGLRLIYYSQIVNDFQKGDIAEGYSVSREKKESFPLTVTSAQKNPTAFYLCASSATRGSYGYTFGSGTRLTVV.

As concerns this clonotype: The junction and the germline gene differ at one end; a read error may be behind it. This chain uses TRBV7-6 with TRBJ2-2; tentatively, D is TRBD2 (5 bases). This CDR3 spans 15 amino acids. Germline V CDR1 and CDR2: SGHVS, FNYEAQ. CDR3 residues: CASSLAPVGAGELFF. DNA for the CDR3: TGCGCCAGCAGCTTAGCGCCAGTTGGGGCCGGGGAGCTGTTTTTT. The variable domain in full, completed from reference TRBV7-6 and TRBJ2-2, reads GAGVSQSPRYKVTKRGQDVALRCDPISGHVSLYWYRQALGQGPEFLTYFNYEAQQDKSGLPNDRFSAERPEGSISTLTIQRTEQRDSAMYRCASSLAPVGAGELFFGEGSRLTVL.

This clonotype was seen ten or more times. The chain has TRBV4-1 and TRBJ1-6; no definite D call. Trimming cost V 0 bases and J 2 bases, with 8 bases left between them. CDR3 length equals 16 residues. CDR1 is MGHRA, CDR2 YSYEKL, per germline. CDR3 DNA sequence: TGCGCCAGCAGCCAAGATGACCTGACCTATAATTCACCCCTCCACTTT. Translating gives CASSQDDLTYNSPLHF.

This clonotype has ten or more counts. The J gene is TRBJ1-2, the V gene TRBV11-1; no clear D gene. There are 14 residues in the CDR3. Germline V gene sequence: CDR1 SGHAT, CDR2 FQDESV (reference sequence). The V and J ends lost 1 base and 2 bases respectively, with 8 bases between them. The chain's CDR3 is CASSLGSFNYGYTF. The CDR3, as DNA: TGTGCCAGCAGCTTAGGCAGTTTCAACTATGGCTACACCTTC.